This TCR beta chain was sequenced for a study of blood T cell repertoires in COVID-19. V dropped 2 bases and J dropped 2 bases, with 7 bases sitting between them. In germline, CDR1 is GTSNPN, CDR2 SVGIG (reference sequence). This CDR3 is 12 amino acids long. Using immunoSEQ multiplex PCR, the repertoire was profiled, and TCRdb retains in-frame clones only, with some absent. The table lists more than 300,000 clones, approximately 89% of them singletons. The clonotype originates from a woman in her twenties or thirties with COVID-19, enrolled during active disease. The rearrangement uses TRBV30 and TRBJ2-7, with D perhaps TRBD1 (5 bases). The sample consisted of peripheral blood. This CDR3 reads CAWSPDTYEQYF. The CDR3 DNA is TGTGCCTGGAGTCCGGACACCTACGAGCAGTACTTC.